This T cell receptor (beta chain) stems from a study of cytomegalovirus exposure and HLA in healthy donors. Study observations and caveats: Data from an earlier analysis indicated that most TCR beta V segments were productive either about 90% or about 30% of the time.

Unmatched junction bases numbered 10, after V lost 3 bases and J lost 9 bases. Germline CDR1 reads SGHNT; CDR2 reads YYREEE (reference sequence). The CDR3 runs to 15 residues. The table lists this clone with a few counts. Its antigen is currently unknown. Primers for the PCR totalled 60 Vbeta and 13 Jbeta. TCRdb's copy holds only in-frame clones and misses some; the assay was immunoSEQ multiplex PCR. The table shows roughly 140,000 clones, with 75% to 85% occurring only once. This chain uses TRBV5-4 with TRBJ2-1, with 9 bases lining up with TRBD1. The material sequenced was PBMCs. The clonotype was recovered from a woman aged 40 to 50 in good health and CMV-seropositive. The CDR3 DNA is TGTGCCAGCAGCTCCCGGGACAGGGCCTCGGGTGAGCAGTTCTTC. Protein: CASSSRDRASGEQFF.